These 20 T cell receptor beta chains were sequenced from one sample in a study of T cell changes during pregnancy in multiple sclerosis. Sequencing was performed with immunoSEQ multiplex PCR; in TCRdb, only in-frame clones are kept and a portion is missing. Here the sample spans approximately 64,000 clones, around 91% being singletons. The sequences come from peripheral blood, collected in the second trimester of pregnancy. Receptor source: a female donor in good health, enrolled as a control in a pregnancy study.

The rearrangement uses TRBV6-6 and TRBJ1-2, with D unclear. Between the trimmed V and J ends, which lost 2 bases and 8 bases, there was a span of 18 bases. Looked up from germline, CDR1 is MNHNY and CDR2 is SVGAGI (reference sequence). This CDR3 is built from 15 residues. The DNA of the CDR3 is TGTGCCAGCAGTTACCTCATGGGTGCCTCAGGCGGCTACACCTTC. Translating gives CASSYLMGASGGYTF.

This clone was seen many times. The chain is built from TRBV19 and TRBJ2-5; TRBD2 might be the D (5 bases). The germline CDR1 and CDR2 sequences are LNHDA and SQIVND (reference sequence). Trimming cost V 6 bases and J 4 bases, with 6 bases left between them. This CDR3 is built from 11 residues. CDR3 sequence: CASRAGETQYF. The CDR3 region has the DNA TGTGCCAGTAGGGCGGGAGAGACCCAGTACTTC.

V and J are TRBV7-6 and TRBJ2-1, with 9 positions matching TRBD2. The germline V gene has CDR1 SGHVS and CDR2 FNYEAQ. The CDR3 contains 17 residues. The trim removed 4 bases at V and 5 bases at J, leaving 12 bases unmatched. Here the CDR3 DNA reads TGTGCCAGCAGCTCTAGGGGGCTAGCGGGGTACGACAATGAGCAGTTCTTC. It codes for CASSSRGLAGYDNEQFF.

In this sample, this clone turned up once. V gene TRBV18 combines with J gene TRBJ2-5; 7 bases align to TRBD2. CDR3 size: 15 residues. Looked up from germline, CDR1 is KGHSH and CDR2 is LQKENI. V was clipped by 2 bases and J by 1 base; unmatched bases: 4. The CDR3 DNA reads as TGTGCCAGCTCACCAACGCGGACTAGCCAAGAGACCCAGTACTTC. It is translated as CASSPTRTSQETQYF. The variable domain in full, with the rest retrieved from reference TRBV18 and TRBJ2-5, is NAGVMQNPRHLVRRRGQEARLRCSPMKGHSHVYWYRQLPEEGLKFMVYLQKENIIDESGMPKERFSAEFPKEGPSILRIQQVVRGDSAAYFCASSPTRTSQETQYFGPGTRLLVL.

This chain joins TRBV5-1 and TRBJ2-7; D may be TRBD1 (6 bases). The CDR3 covers 13 residues. CDR1 is SGHRS and CDR2 is YFSETQ in the germline V gene. Trimming removed 0 bases at V and 4 bases at J, with 8 bases between. In DNA form, the CDR3 reads TGCGCCAGCAGCTTGGGGGGGCCTTACGAGCAGTACTTC. As protein: CASSLGGPYEQYF.

V and J are TRBV28 and TRBJ2-7; tentatively, D is TRBD1 (5 bases). The CDR3 runs 13 residues. Trimming removed 1 base at V and 2 bases at J, with 6 bases between. Germline V gene sequence: CDR1 MDHEN, CDR2 SYDVKM. CDR3: CASSLLGAYEQYF. DNA for the CDR3: TGTGCCAGCAGTTTATTAGGGGCCTACGAGCAGTACTTC.

This chain links TRBV28 with TRBJ1-1; D is possibly TRBD1 (6 bases). The ends were cut back, 5 bases at V and 3 bases at J, with 19 bases in the middle. CDR3 length: 16 residues. Germline CDR1 is MDHEN and CDR2 is SYDVKM. CDR3 residues: CASSDMWGKGDTEAFF. CDR3 nucleotides: TGTGCCAGCAGTGATATGTGGGGGAAGGGGGACACTGAAGCTTTCTTT. Based on the CDR3 plus reference TRBV28 and TRBJ1-1, the full variable domain is DVKVTQSSRYLVKRTGEKVFLECVQDMDHENMFWYRQDPGLGLRLIYFSYDVKMKEKGDIPEGYSVSREKKERFSLILESASTNQTSMYLCASSDMWGKGDTEAFFGQGTRLTVV.

This clone occurred once. The rearrangement joins TRBV7-2 to TRBJ1-5; 9 bases map to TRBD1. Germline values: CDR1 SGHTA, CDR2 FQGNSA. With V trimmed by 4 bases and J by 6 bases, 7 bases remained unmatched. This CDR3 is 15 amino acids long. CDR3 coding DNA: TGTGCCAGCAGCTGGGGACAGGGTAATGGTCAGCCCCAGCATTTT. The encoded protein is CASSWGQGNGQPQHF.

The chain recombines TRBV4-1 with TRBJ2-2; 11 bases match TRBD1. With V trimmed by 1 base and J by 4 bases, 11 bases remained unmatched. CDR1 is MGHRA and CDR2 is YSYEKL in the germline V gene. The CDR3 totals 19 residues. CDR3 sequence (DNA): TGCGCCAGCAGCCAAGCCCCTGGCAGGACAGGGGGCGTCACCGGGGAGCTGTTTTTT. Protein product: CASSQAPGRTGGVTGELFF.

The V call is TRBV6-1, the J call TRBJ2-5; no firm D call. With 7 bases removed from V and 3 bases from J, the gap between germline ends came to 18 bases. Germline V gene lookup returns CDR1 MNHNS and CDR2 SASEGT. The CDR3 contains 15 residues. The CDR3 region has the DNA TGTGCCAGCACCACCCTCCCAGGAAAGGAAGAGACCCAGTACTTC. It specifies CASTTLPGKEETQYF.

The rearrangement joins TRBV6-5 to TRBJ1-5; TRBD1 is a possible D gene (6 bases). Germline-derived CDR1 and CDR2 are MNHEY and SVGAGI. The germline V and J ends were trimmed by 6 bases and 5 bases, with 14 bases remaining between them. The CDR3 consists of 14 residues. This chain's CDR3 is CASSDGQPDQPQHF. CDR3 DNA sequence: TGTGCCAGCAGCGATGGACAGCCTGATCAGCCCCAGCATTTT.

The chain recombines TRBV4-1 with TRBJ1-2; D unclear. The CDR3 totals 13 residues. Germline CDR1 is MGHRA and CDR2 is YSYEKL. The V end was cut by 1 base, the J end by 2 bases, with 5 bases between. The CDR3 spells CASSQGANYGYTF. CDR3 in DNA: TGCGCCAGCAGCCAAGGGGCAAACTATGGCTACACCTTC.

This rearrangement joins TRBV7-8 to TRBJ2-2, with D perhaps TRBD1 (5 bases). The germline V and J ends were trimmed by 3 bases and 3 bases, with 8 bases remaining between them. The CDR3 runs to 14 residues. The germline V gene encodes CDR1 SGHVS and CDR2 FQNEAQ. The CDR3 here is CASSFVRDTGELFF. In DNA form, the CDR3 reads TGTGCCAGCAGCTTCGTCAGGGACACCGGGGAGCTGTTTTTT.

The chain employs TRBV9 and TRBJ2-7; 11 positions agree with TRBD2. This CDR3 contains 15 residues. Trimming cost V 3 bases and J 4 bases; bases outside gene matches: 6. The V gene's germline CDR1 is SGDLS and CDR2 YYNGEE. The CDR3 region is CASSATSGSVYEQYF. CDR3 nucleotides: TGTGCCAGCAGCGCTACTAGCGGGAGTGTGTACGAGCAGTACTTC.

The chain combines TRBV7-2 with TRBJ1-6; no clear D gene. V was trimmed by 1 base and J by 7 bases, leaving 8 bases between them. The CDR3 is 14 amino acids. Germline values: CDR1 SGHTA, CDR2 FQGNSA. CDR3 region: CASSLDGGNSPLHF. The CDR3 DNA reads as TGTGCCAGCAGCTTAGATGGAGGGAATTCACCCCTCCACTTT.

The gene calls are TRBV5-4 and TRBJ1-2; TRBD1 matches at 9 bases. Germline values: CDR1 SGHNT, CDR2 YYREEE (reference sequence). The V and J ends lost 2 bases and 4 bases, in that order; junction bases with no gene match: 12. This CDR3 contains 17 residues. CDR3 DNA: TGTGCCAGCAGCTTAAGGTTTTCGGGACAGGGACGCTATGGCTACACCTTC. Encoded protein: CASSLRFSGQGRYGYTF. Full variable domain (outside the CDR3, taken from reference TRBV5-4 and TRBJ1-2): ETGVTQSPTHLIKTRGQQVTLRCSSQSGHNTVSWYQQALGQGPQFIFQYYREEENGRGNFPPRFSGLQFPNYSSELNVNALELDDSALYLCASSLRFSGQGRYGYTFGSGTRLTVV.

The rearrangement uses TRBV19 and TRBJ2-7; TRBD2 matches 10 bases. CDR1 and CDR2 from the germline V gene are LNHDA and SQIVND (reference sequence). Losses at the gene ends were 6 bases for V and 5 bases for J; bases not matched to a gene: 7. The length of the CDR3 is 14 residues. The DNA for the CDR3 is TGTGCCAGTAGGAGCTCACTAGCGGGAAACGAGCAGTACTTC. It encodes CASRSSLAGNEQYF.

This clone came up once. J is TRBJ1-2 and V is TRBV19; TRBD1 agrees at 7 bases. There are 13 residues in the CDR3. The germline V gene encodes CDR1 LNHDA and CDR2 SQIVND (reference sequence). Trimming removed 7 bases from V and 1 base from J; junction bases left unmatched: 3. As DNA, the CDR3 is TGTGCCAGTACCCGGGACAGTAACTATGGCTACACCTTC. Translated, it gives CASTRDSNYGYTF. Looking up the rest from reference TRBV19 and TRBJ1-2 gives the full variable domain: DGGITQSPKYLFRKEGQNVTLSCEQNLNHDAMYWYRQDPGQGLRLIYYSQIVNDFQKGDIAEGYSVSREKKESFPLTVTSAQKNPTAFYLCASTRDSNYGYTFGSGTRLTVV.

V usage is TRBV27 and J usage is TRBJ2-7, with 7 positions matching TRBD2. The V gene's germline CDR1 is MNHEY and CDR2 SMNVEV (reference sequence). The length of the CDR3 is 14 residues. V lost 0 bases, J lost 5 bases, and 4 bases stayed unmatched. This chain's CDR3 is CASSLSPGGDEQYF. The CDR3 DNA sequence: TGTGCCAGCAGTTTATCTCCGGGAGGCGACGAGCAGTACTTC.

In this sample, this clone turned up once. V usage is TRBV4-1 and J usage is TRBJ2-1; TRBD2 aligns across 12 bases. Germline V gives CDR1 MGHRA, CDR2 YSYEKL. Unmatched junction bases numbered 10, after V lost 1 base and J lost 9 bases. CDR3 size: 17 residues. The CDR3 reads CASSQVRTLLAGGEQFF. CDR3 sequence (DNA): TGCGCCAGCAGCCAAGTACGGACGCTACTAGCGGGGGGTGAGCAGTTCTTC.